This TCR beta chain derives from a study of blood T cells in healthy people across ages (dated by TCRdb to between 2014 and 2017). As for the study more broadly: In model experiments, template switching captured roughly one uniquely barcoded TCR beta cDNA molecule for every two T cells. To avoid experimental bias, donors of different ages were spread randomly across the sequencing lanes. To track age-related changes in TCR beta repertoire diversity, the study relied on deep sequencing normalized with unique cDNA molecular identifiers. The donors were divided into four age groups: young (average 16 years), middle-aged (about 41), aged (approximately 62) and long-lived (82). Using the same blood draw, the study looked at two additional independent replicas of 1 million unique cDNA reads for two donors, one aged 18 to 30 and the other aged 80 or older.

About this clonotype itself: Its target antigen remains unknown. No base qualities exist here, and no much larger clone lies one base off it.

Overall study outcomes, separate from this receptor: Estimates of total diversity based on one million sequenced T cells were regarded as lower bounds and as underestimates. Observed TCR beta diversity per million T cells fell roughly linearly with age, and a significant reduction was already apparent by age roughly 40. Observed TCR beta diversity correlated strongly with the percentage of naive T cells measured by flow cytometry. Conclusive comparison of naive and antigen-experienced compartments was prevented by the profiling of bulk unsorted PBMCs. Compared with the aged group, more naive CD4+ T cells, fewer expanded clones and increased TCR diversity were shown by the long-lived group, suggesting age selection. The CMV infection status of donors was not known, potentially confounding age-related changes in expanded clonotypes.

From the cysteine through the phenylalanine, the CDR3 covers 15 amino acids. The DNA shown is the 45-base CDR3, in frame from base 1. Per the germline V gene, SGHRS is the CDR1 and YFSETQ is the CDR2. The approximately 41 donors, aged about 6 to 95 years, were systemically healthy Caucasian individuals from Russia. About 9.1 milliliters of peripheral blood were collected from each donor into EDTA-treated Vacutainer tubes. Ficoll-Paque density-gradient centrifugation was used to isolate PBMCs, with at least 6.5 million per sample. Total RNA was extracted from PBMCs with Trizol reagent, with at least 5 micrograms obtained per sample. Naive CD45RAhigh/CD27high T cell percentages were measured by flow cytometry on a PBMC aliquot from every donor. The library was prepared using 5' RACE. TCRdb names Illumina HiSeq 2500 as the instrument used. The second PCR ran for about 7 to 11 cycles and used a J-beta primer mix along with a sample-barcoded 5' primer. Each TCR beta cDNA molecule received a unique molecular identifier from a template-switch 5' adaptor carrying 12 random nucleotides. Each sample yielded at least 3 million CDR3-containing paired-end reads. First-strand cDNA synthesis was performed from all RNA using the Mint cDNA synthesis kit, with priming by a TRBC-specific oligonucleotide. All cDNA was treated with uracil-DNA glycosylase and then went through a first 18-cycle PCR with the universal primers M1SS and BC2_uni_R. Per the original workflow: Each sample was normalized by randomly selecting 1 million high-quality reads, each carrying a distinct molecular identifier. Reads with shared molecular identifiers were discarded instead of being binned into consensus sequences. MiTCR, set to a Q25 quality threshold and the strictest error-elimination algorithm, was used for CDR3 identification, clonotype clustering and error correction. Lower-bound total TCR beta diversity was estimated with a nonparametric unseen species model using Euler transformation. Using fastp at Q25 and MiXCR, TCRdb reprocessed the public reads and kept productive beta chains. Rows with one shared CDR3 protein collapse into an entry with the most common genes and DNA. TCRdb assigned the V and J calls; the authors' analysis was not used. Across this sample there are 910,000 or so distinct CDR3 sequences, with just over 50% seen only once. The ten top clones hold around a fifth of the sample.

This clonotype originated in a woman in her sixties or seventies in good health. The sequenced sample was blood. The V and J genes are TRBV5-1 and TRBJ2-4, with 9 central nucleotides matching TRBD2. The better agreement between TRBJ2-5 and the DNA end casts doubt on the J call. CDR3 region: CASSSGGLAVETQYF. The DNA is as follows: TGCGCCAGCAGCTCGGGGGGACTAGCAGTCGAGACCCAGTACTTC.